This T cell receptor beta chain emerged from a study of neurological immune-mediated disorders. Study information: Multiple sclerosis patients numbered roughly 35, of whom approximately 31 were relapsing-remitting and 3 secondary progressive.

There are many counts of this clonotype. TCRdb re-analysed the 5' RACE reads in MiXCR, keeping a single row per CDR3 protein. The sample holds more than 40,000 distinct CDR3 sequences; less than 4% are singletons and the top ten take over 13%. The germline CDR1 and CDR2 sequences are SGHRS and YFSETQ. The length of the CDR3 is 15 residues. The V segment lost 2 bases and the J segment 1 base; nucleotides outside the gene matches: 3. The rearrangement joins TRBV5-1 to TRBJ2-1, with 7 bases lining up with TRBD1. This sequence was found in a woman aged 50 to 60 with multiple sclerosis. Sequencing was carried out using PBMCs. CDR3: CASSLGGQSYNEQFF. Written as DNA, the CDR3 is TGCGCCAGCAGCTTAGGGGGCCAATCCTACAATGAGCAGTTCTTC. Combining the CDR3 with reference TRBV5-1 and TRBJ2-1 gives the whole variable domain KAGVTQTPRYLIKTRGQQVTLSCSPISGHRSVSWYQQTPGQGLQFLFEYFSETQRNKGNFPGRFSGRQFSNSRSEMNVSTLELGDSALYLCASSLGGQSYNEQFFGPGTRLTVL.